This TCR beta chain was retrieved from a study of radiotherapy plus CTLA-4 blockade in lung cancer. This CDR3 is 15 amino acids long. Per germline, CDR1 SGDLS and CDR2 YYNGEE. V was clipped by 0 bases and J by 1 base, with 10 bases between them. The repertoire was sequenced with immunoSEQ multiplex PCR; TCRdb's copy has only in-frame clones and lacks some. The sample lists some 77,000 clones, approximately 86% seen once, with more than 2% in the top ten. Sequences were derived from peripheral blood, sampled from a patient treated with radiotherapy plus ipilimumab. The sequence was obtained from a human donor with non-small cell lung cancer who had a partial response to radiotherapy plus ipilimumab. The chain carries TRBV9 and TRBJ2-5, with TRBD1 as a possible D gene (6 bases). CDR3: CASSVVDRPQETQYF. The CDR3, as DNA: TGTGCCAGCAGCGTAGTAGACAGGCCCCAAGAGACCCAGTACTTC.